This T cell receptor beta chain was identified in a study of T cells in Graves' hyperthyroidism and ophthalmopathy. Authors of the study amplified TCR beta CDR3 regions from RNA transcripts. RT-PCR in the first round (using the HTBI primer set) targeted the TCR CDR3. Each CDR3 protein is one row after TCRdb ran MiXCR on the multiplex PCR reads. The sample yields approximately 410,000 distinct CDR3 sequences, roughly 14% seen once. The J segment lost 7 bases and the V segment lost 3 bases, leaving 6 bases of the junction unmatched. Germline values: CDR1 MGHRA, CDR2 YSYEKL. This CDR3 is built from 14 residues. The study, taken as a whole, reports: Among clonotypes expanded in thyroid above 0.001, most were also found in blood.

Regarding this clonotype: What it binds is not known.

The J gene is TRBJ1-1, the V gene TRBV4-1; 9 bases align to TRBD1. Sequencing input: blood. The receptor's source is a man in his late teens or twenties with Graves' ophthalmopathy. The chain's CDR3 is CASSQGQGPYEAFF. The CDR3 DNA sequence: TGCGCCAGCAGCCAGGGACAGGGACCCTATGAAGCTTTCTTT.